The 5 T cell receptor beta chains below all came from one sample that was sequenced in a study of regulatory T cells in long-lasting Graves disease. Arm-PCR of CDR3 regions and iRepertoire HTBI primers were used to build TCR beta libraries. MiXCR was run by TCRdb on the multiplex PCR reads, yielding one entry per CDR3 protein. This table holds about 300,000 distinct CDR3 sequences, roughly 18% found once. Time point denoted: newly diagnosed GD, antithyroid drugs for less than 3 months. The TCR library was prepared using RNA isolated from PBMCs. The sequences come from peripheral blood mononuclear cells (PBMCs), collected at new diagnosis, from a patient treated with antithyroid drugs. The receptor source for this set is a female donor with Graves disease.

There are many counts of this clonotype. J is TRBJ2-7 and V is TRBV25-1, with 11 bases identical to TRBD2. V shed 5 bases, J shed 2 bases, and the junction held 5 bases outside the gene matches. Germline V lookup: CDR1 MGHDK, CDR2 SYGVNS. The CDR3 totals 15 residues. In DNA form, the CDR3 reads TGTGCCAGCAGTTCGTATAGCGGGAGGGCCTACGAGCAGTACTTC. Translating it yields CASSSYSGRAYEQYF.

This clonotype was observed at least ten times. V gene TRBV2 combines with J gene TRBJ2-7; TRBD2 agrees at 13 bases. This CDR3 contains 16 residues. Trimming at V came to 4 bases and at J to 3 bases, leaving 6 bases not matched to a gene. In germline, CDR1 is SNHLY, CDR2 FYNNEI. CDR3: CASSGAGLAGVYEQYF. In DNA, the CDR3 is TGTGCCAGCAGTGGCGCCGGACTAGCGGGGGTCTACGAGCAGTACTTC.

This clonotype was counted many times. The chain has TRBV27 and TRBJ2-1, with 12 bases aligning to TRBD2. With 3 bases clipped from V and 1 base from J, the junction kept 4 bases outside the gene matches. The CDR3 extends over 17 amino acids. CDR1 is MNHEY and CDR2 is SMNVEV in the germline V gene (reference sequence). The CDR3 DNA is TGTGCCAGCAGTTTCCTAGCGGGAGGGATATCCTACAATGAGCAGTTCTTC. It specifies CASSFLAGGISYNEQFF.

For this clonotype: A far more abundant clone sits one base away, making this likely a read error. This chain joins TRBV10-3 and TRBJ2-5; 7 nucleotides line up with TRBD2. Per germline, CDR1 ENHRY and CDR2 SYGVKD. Trimming removed 4 bases from V and 11 bases from J; junction bases left unmatched: 28. The CDR3 runs to 19 residues. CDR3 amino acids: CAISAPKEPSGSSYNEQYF. CDR3 sequence (DNA): TGTGCCATCAGTGCCCCTAAAGAACCTAGCGGCAGCTCCTACAATGAGCAGTACTTC.

The sample holds many counts of this clonotype. The V and J genes are TRBV5-5 and TRBJ2-3; D is perhaps TRBD2 (6 bases). Trimming left V 4 bases short and J 5 bases short, with 17 bases between. Germline loops: CDR1 SGHKS, CDR2 YYEKEE (reference sequence). CDR3 size: 15 residues. For the CDR3, the DNA is TGTGCCAGCAGCCCAATGGGGACTTTGGAAGATACGCAGTATTTT. It encodes CASSPMGTLEDTQYF.